This T cell receptor beta chain derives from a study of CD8 T cells in ankylosing spondylitis. Trimming left V 1 base short and J 5 bases short, with 6 bases between. Germline V CDR1 and CDR2: SEHNR, FQNEAQ (reference sequence). This CDR3 region has 12 residues. At least ten counts were recorded for this clonotype. Its cognate antigen is unknown. TCR beta libraries were made by quantitative 5'-RACE with molecular barcodes. TCRdb recomputed calls from the 5' RACE reads with MiXCR, one row per CDR3 protein. The table records roughly 180,000 distinct CDR3 sequences, roughly 10% of them present only once. Study-wide results and limits: Clones that were linked to disease were CD8+ and were relatively rare in peripheral blood. Researchers reportedly found disease-linked clones significantly enriched in matched ankylosing spondylitis synovial fluid.

The sequence was collected from a female donor with ankylosing spondylitis or in good health (not recorded which). Sequenced input: blood, either unsorted or a sorted T cell fraction (not recorded which). The rearrangement links TRBV7-9 to TRBJ2-7; D ambiguous. The CDR3 nucleotides are TGTGCCAGCAGCTTAGAGGTTCACGAGCAGTACTTC. Translated: CASSLEVHEQYF.